This T cell receptor (beta chain) appears in the sequencing data of a study of blood T cell repertoires in COVID-19. Whole-study context: PBMCs, B-cell-depleted T cells, or T cells provided the cDNA or gDNA that made up the material.

Under the authors' procedure: Estimation of nucleated cell counts was performed using reference gene primer amplification. The data were produced by immunoSEQ multiplex PCR, yet TCRdb's version contains in-frame clones alone and is incomplete. The V and J calls and clone size come from that table; D and trimming were worked out from the DNA. Of fewer than 350,000 clones listed, more than 75% are singletons. Germline-derived CDR1 and CDR2 are SGHRS and YFSETQ. Germline trimming cut 0 bases from V and 6 bases from J; bases unmatched to any gene: 3. This CDR3 is built from 15 residues. Sequenced input: peripheral blood. The source is a middle-aged man with active or convalescent COVID-19. The V and J genes are TRBV5-1 and TRBJ2-4; 10 bases map to TRBD2. The CDR3 DNA follows: TGCGCCAGCAGCTTGGGGACTAGCGGCCGAAACATTCAGTACTTC. Protein: CASSLGTSGRNIQYF.